Sequencing of this T cell receptor (beta chain) was carried out in a study of shared clonotypes between healthy human individuals. General study findings and limits: It was the non-shared clonotypes that had lower generation probabilities than clonotypes shared by all four donors.

The length of the CDR3 is 14 residues. Per the germline V gene, CDR1 is MDHEN and CDR2 is SYDVKM. V lost 3 bases and J lost 6, with 12 bases in between. There were no recent acute infections or vaccinations among the donors, who were healthy HIV-negative adults. It was into CD45RA+ naive and CD45RA-negative memory subsets that the CD4+ cells were split. With respect to this clone: The antigen is undetermined. Other DNA sequences in the same sample also yield this CDR3.

The data were produced by immunoSEQ multiplex PCR, yet TCRdb's version contains in-frame clones alone and is incomplete. The sample has approximately 2.3 million clones, 80% to 95% seen once. This clonotype was obtained from a man younger than 35 in good health. Some clones in this sample may be carry-over from other donors' samples. The chain joins TRBV28 to TRBJ1-5; D is possibly TRBD1 (6 bases). Sequencing was done on a sample of naive CD4+ T cells from PBMCs. Subset indicated: CD45RA+ positively selected. CDR3 in amino acids: CASSFGGGGQPQHF. The CDR3 DNA reads TGTGCCAGCAGTTTTGGGGGCGGGGGTCAGCCCCAGCATTTT.